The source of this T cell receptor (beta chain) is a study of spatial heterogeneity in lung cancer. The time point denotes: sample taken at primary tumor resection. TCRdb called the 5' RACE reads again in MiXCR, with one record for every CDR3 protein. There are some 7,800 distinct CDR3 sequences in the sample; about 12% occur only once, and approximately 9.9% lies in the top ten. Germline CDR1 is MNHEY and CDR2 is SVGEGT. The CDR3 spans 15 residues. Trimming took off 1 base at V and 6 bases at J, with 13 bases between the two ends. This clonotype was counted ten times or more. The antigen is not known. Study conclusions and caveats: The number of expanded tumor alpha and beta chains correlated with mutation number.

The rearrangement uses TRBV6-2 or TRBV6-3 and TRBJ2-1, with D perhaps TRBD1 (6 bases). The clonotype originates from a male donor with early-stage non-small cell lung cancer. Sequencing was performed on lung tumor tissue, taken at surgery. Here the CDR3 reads CASSYLDSLGNEQFF. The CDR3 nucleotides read TGTGCCAGCAGTTACTTGGACAGTTTGGGCAATGAGCAGTTCTTC.